This TCR beta chain appears in the sequencing data of a study of cytomegalovirus exposure and HLA in healthy donors. For the study at large: There were around 100 million unique TCR beta sequences, drawn from roughly 200 million T cells, in an earlier analysis.

The study ran its PCR with 60 Vbeta and 13 Jbeta primers. Assay used: immunoSEQ multiplex PCR; TCRdb lists only in-frame clones, some missing. The data hold 210,000 or so clones, with over 70% observed a single time. The CDR3 runs 13 residues. Trimming stripped 8 bases from V and 3 bases from J, with 12 bases between. Germline V lookup: CDR1 MNHEY, CDR2 SVGAGI. About this clone: What it binds is not known.

Overall study findings and caveats: The study put roughly 160 TCR beta chains on its list as cytomegalovirus-associated.

This TCR came from a boy aged 2 to 10 in good health and CMV-seronegative. Sequencing input: PBMCs. The J gene is TRBJ2-3, the V gene TRBV6-5; D is possibly TRBD2 (5 bases). For the CDR3, the DNA is TGTGCCAGCCAAGCGGAGGCGACAGATACGCAGTATTTT. Amino acid sequence: CASQAEATDTQYF.